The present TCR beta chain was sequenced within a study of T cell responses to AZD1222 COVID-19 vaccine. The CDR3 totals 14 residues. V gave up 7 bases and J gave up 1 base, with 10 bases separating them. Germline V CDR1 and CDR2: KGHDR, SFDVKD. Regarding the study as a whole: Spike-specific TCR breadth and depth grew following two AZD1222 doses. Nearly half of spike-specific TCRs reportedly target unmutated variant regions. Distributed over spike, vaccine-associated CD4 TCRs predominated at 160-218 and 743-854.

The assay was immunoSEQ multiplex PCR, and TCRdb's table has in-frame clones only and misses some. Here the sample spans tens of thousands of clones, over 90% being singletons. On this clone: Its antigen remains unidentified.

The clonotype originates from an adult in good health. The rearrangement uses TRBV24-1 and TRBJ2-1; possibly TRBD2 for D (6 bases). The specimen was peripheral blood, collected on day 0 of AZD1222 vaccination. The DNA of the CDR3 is TGTGCCACCAGCCTAGGAGGGTCCTACAATGAGCAGTTCTTC. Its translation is CATSLGGSYNEQFF.